Sequencing of this T cell receptor (beta chain) was carried out in a study of vaccination effects on CD4 cells after COVID-19. Assay: immunoSEQ multiplex PCR; the TCRdb copy retains only in-frame clones and omits some. The table has about 24,000 clones, just under 75% seen once. Of note for this clone: The antigen is not known.

After expansion with viral peptide pools in the ViraFEST assay, antigen-specific CD4+ T cells were sequenced. Culturing for roughly 9 days preceded CD4+ T cell isolation. Previously uninfected by SARS-CoV-2, the vaccine recipients also showed negative nucleocapsid antibodies. Germline CDR1 reads LGHNA; CDR2 reads YNFKEQ. The CDR3 runs 20 residues. V shed 0 bases, J shed 5 bases, and the junction held 19 bases outside the gene matches. The sequence was obtained from a human donor who received a COVID-19 vaccine. Here the sequenced sample was CD4+ T cells from PBMCs cultured with SARS-CoV-2 spike peptides, taken before COVID-19 vaccination. The chain is built from TRBV4-2 and TRBJ1-2; 9 bases map to TRBD1. CDR3 amino acids: CASSQDLSGVGGQGRYGYTF. The CDR3 DNA sequence: TGTGCCAGCAGCCAAGATCTTTCCGGGGTAGGGGGACAGGGAAGGTATGGCTACACCTTC.